These 12 T cell receptor beta chains came from one sample sequenced in a study of T cell responses to AZD1222 COVID-19 vaccine. Clones were sequenced by immunoSEQ multiplex PCR, and TCRdb holds only the in-frame ones, with some missing. The sample lists about 120,000 clones, about 93% occurring once. Sequencing was performed on peripheral blood, taken 28 days after the second AZD1222 dose. The receptors were sampled from an adult who received the AZD1222 COVID-19 vaccine.

The chain combines TRBV5-1 with TRBJ2-7; D is undetermined. The CDR3 has 12 residues. Trimming took off 4 bases at V and 3 bases at J, with 8 bases between the two ends. From germline, CDR1 is SGHRS and CDR2 YFSETQ. CDR3: CASSPVGYEQYF. The DNA for the CDR3 is TGCGCCAGCAGCCCCGTGGGCTACGAGCAGTACTTC. Variable domain in full (rest from reference TRBV5-1 and TRBJ2-7): KAGVTQTPRYLIKTRGQQVTLSCSPISGHRSVSWYQQTPGQGLQFLFEYFSETQRNKGNFPGRFSGRQFSNSRSEMNVSTLELGDSALYLCASSPVGYEQYFGPGTRLTVT.

V and J are TRBV7-9 and TRBJ2-5; TRBD2 agrees at 9 bases. CDR1 is SEHNR, CDR2 FQNEAQ, per germline (reference sequence). Trimming took 5 bases from V and 7 from J; bases not matched to a gene: 14. The CDR3 runs to 16 residues. The CDR3: CASSPPTAGGPGTQYF. The CDR3 DNA follows: TGTGCCAGCAGCCCTCCCACCGCGGGAGGGCCGGGGACCCAGTACTTC.

The chain joins TRBV5-1 to TRBJ2-7; TRBD2 might be the D (6 bases). The CDR3 extends over 15 amino acids. The germline V and J ends were trimmed by 0 bases and 2 bases, with 12 bases remaining between them. Germline V gene lookup returns CDR1 SGHRS and CDR2 YFSETQ. CDR3 residues: CASSLAGTAAYEQYF. In DNA form, the CDR3 reads TGCGCCAGCAGCTTGGCCGGGACTGCCGCCTACGAGCAGTACTTC.

The chain joins TRBV6-2 or TRBV6-3 to TRBJ1-3; D unclear. CDR1 is MNHEY and CDR2 is SVGEGT in the germline V gene. The CDR3 has 16 residues. V gave up 5 bases and J gave up 3 bases, with 17 bases separating them. CDR3 loop: CASSEDGRKFGNTIYF. The CDR3 DNA reads as TGTGCCAGCAGTGAGGACGGACGTAAATTTGGAAACACCATATATTTT.

The chain combines TRBV4-1 with TRBJ2-3, with unresolved D. The V end lost 5 bases, the J end lost 2 bases, and 11 bases lay between the germline ends. The CDR3 loop spans 14 amino acids. Germline V CDR1 and CDR2: MGHRA, YSYEKL. DNA of the CDR3: TGCGCCAGCAGCTCTAGTGGGGTCACAGATACGCAGTATTTT. Its protein product is CASSSSGVTDTQYF.

J is TRBJ2-3 and V is TRBV2, with 9 bases lining up with TRBD2. V shed 7 bases and J 7 bases; nucleotides not matched to a gene: 12. The CDR3 extends over 15 amino acids. The germline gives CDR1 SNHLY, CDR2 FYNNEI. The CDR3 region is CASTFGLAGSNTQYF. The CDR3 nucleotides read TGTGCCAGCACTTTCGGGCTAGCGGGGAGTAATACGCAGTATTTT.

J is TRBJ1-2 and V is TRBV7-2; 7 bases are a match to TRBD1. CDR3 length: 13 residues. With 1 base clipped from V and 9 bases from J, the junction kept 5 bases outside the gene matches. The germline gives CDR1 SGHTA, CDR2 FQGNSA. The CDR3 loop is CASSLGGGLRYTF. As DNA, the CDR3 is TGTGCCAGCAGCTTAGGAGGGGGCTTACGCTACACCTTC.

V gene TRBV5-5 combines with J gene TRBJ1-2, with TRBD1 identical over 7 bases. The ends lost 4 bases at V and 4 bases at J; junction bases unmatched: 10. Germline lookup yields CDR1 SGHKS and CDR2 YYEKEE (reference sequence). The CDR3 is made up of 15 amino acids. CDR3 amino acids: CASSHPGGGSYGYTF. The CDR3 DNA reads TGTGCCAGCAGCCATCCCGGAGGGGGCTCCTATGGCTACACCTTC.

V usage is TRBV11-3 and J usage is TRBJ1-1; D remains unclear. Per germline, CDR1 SGHNT and CDR2 YENEEA. This CDR3 contains 13 residues. V gave up 0 bases and J gave up 5 bases, with 7 bases separating them. For the CDR3, the DNA is TGTGCCAGCAGCTTAGATCATGGGACTGAAGCTTTCTTT. It codes for CASSLDHGTEAFF.

The V gene is TRBV10-3, the J gene TRBJ1-2; D gene ambiguous. Germline CDR1 and CDR2: ENHRY and SYGVKD. The CDR3 runs 14 residues. Trimming cost V 2 bases and J 2 bases, with 9 bases left between them. CDR3 residues: CAISEGRSNYGYTF. CDR3 DNA: TGTGCCATCAGTGAGGGGCGGTCCAACTATGGCTACACCTTC.

The chain has TRBV27 and TRBJ2-3, with 9 nucleotides matching TRBD2. CDR3 length: 14 amino acids. CDR1 is MNHEY, CDR2 SMNVEV, per germline (reference sequence). The ends lost 6 bases at V and 6 bases at J; junction bases unmatched: 7. The CDR3 coding sequence is TGTGCCAGCAGATTAGCGGGGGCTTTGGATACGCAGTATTTT. Translation gives CASRLAGALDTQYF.

This clone was seen more than once but under ten times. V is TRBV5-1 and J is TRBJ2-6; D possibly matches TRBD1 or TRBD2 (5 bases each). Trimming took 4 bases from V and 0 from J, leaving 11 bases between them. This CDR3 comprises 16 residues. The V gene's germline CDR1 is SGHRS and CDR2 YFSETQ. Here the CDR3 reads CASSTGAHSGANVLTF. Written as DNA, the CDR3 is TGCGCCAGCAGCACCGGGGCGCACTCTGGGGCCAACGTCCTGACTTTC.